Described below is a single T cell receptor (beta chain) sequence and its context. TCRdb processed the PCR reads anew with MiXCR; each CDR3 protein has one entry. The data contain under 20,000 distinct CDR3 sequences, under 45% of them singletons. The data derive from a study of immune characterization of retroperitoneal liposarcoma. V shed 8 bases and J shed 6 bases, with 20 bases lying between them. Germline V lookup: CDR1 MNHNS, CDR2 SASEGT. CDR3 length equals 15 residues. Sequencing was done on a sample of blood. This TCR derives from a male donor with retroperitoneal liposarcoma. The chain recombines TRBV6-1 with TRBJ2-1; TRBD2 might be the D (6 bases). The CDR3 region is CASGPGTPPGNEQFF. CDR3 bases: TGTGCCAGCGGCCCCGGGACTCCCCCTGGCAATGAGCAGTTCTTC.